The 10 T cell receptor beta chains below come from one sample, sequenced in a study of beta chain features in type 1 diabetes. Notes on the study in general: All four CD4+ subsets from Type 1 diabetes patients carried moderately but significantly shorter TCRB CDR3s.

The study reverse transcribed the entire isolated RNA, so it sequenced expressed TCRB transcripts. TCRdb's copy holds only in-frame clones and misses some; the assay was immunoSEQ multiplex PCR. The table lists 350,000 to 450,000 clones, about 12% of them singletons. Their recognized antigens are unknown. The sequencing sample was made of naive CD4+ T cells from blood. The receptors stem from a woman under 30 with type 1 diabetes.

This clone has only a few counts. The rearrangement joins TRBV30 to TRBJ2-1; a weak D match, TRBD2 (6 bases). CDR1 and CDR2 (germline): GTSNPN, SVGIG (reference sequence). This CDR3 contains 13 residues. V was pared by 0 bases and J by 11 bases, with 14 bases between. The CDR3 nucleotides are TGTGCCTGGAGTGTACGGGCTAGCGAGAAGCAGTTCTTC. Translating gives CAWSVRASEKQFF.

CDR3 residues: CASSQATQGREAFF. The CDR3 nucleotides are TGTGCCAGCAGCCAAGCGACTCAGGGGCGTGAAGCTTTCTTT. V gene TRBV14 combines with J gene TRBJ1-1; TRBD1 is a possible D gene (6 bases). The CDR3 is made up of 14 amino acids. Trimming stripped 1 base from V and 7 bases from J, with 13 bases between. Germline V lookup: CDR1 SGHDN, CDR2 FVKESK.

V is TRBV14 and J is TRBJ2-2, with D perhaps TRBD2 (5 bases). Germline-derived CDR1 and CDR2 are SGHDN and FVKESK. The V end was cut by 1 base, the J end by 8 bases, with 11 bases between. The length of the CDR3 is 14 residues. CDR3 DNA sequence: TGTGCCAGCAGCCAAGCACAGCGGTCAGGGGAGCTGTTTTTT. Translated: CASSQAQRSGELFF. The complete variable domain, with remaining parts taken from reference TRBV14 and TRBJ2-2, reads EAGVTQFPSHSVIEKGQTVTLRCDPISGHDNLYWYRRVMGKEIKFLLHFVKESKQDESGMPNNRFLAERTGGTYSTLKVQPAELEDSGVYFCASSQAQRSGELFFGEGSRLTVL.

The chain joins TRBV4-3 to TRBJ2-2, with unresolved D. The germline V and J ends were trimmed by 5 bases and 5 bases, with 6 bases remaining between them. From germline, CDR1 is LGHNA and CDR2 YSLEER. The CDR3 has 12 amino acids. CDR3 protein: CASSRRTGELFF. The CDR3 DNA reads as TGCGCCAGCAGCAGGAGAACCGGGGAGCTGTTTTTT.

This clone was seen only a few times. DNA for the CDR3: TGTGCCAGCTCACCAACGACATACACTTCACCCCTCCACTTT. As protein: CASSPTTYTSPLHF. The rearrangement links TRBV18 to TRBJ1-6; D remains unclear. V was trimmed by 2 bases and J by 9 bases, leaving 11 bases between them. The V gene's germline CDR1 is KGHSH and CDR2 LQKENI. The CDR3 sequence is 14 residues long.

This clone has only a few counts. The V and J genes are TRBV5-4 and TRBJ2-1, with 8 nucleotides matching TRBD2. With 0 bases clipped from V and 7 bases from J, the junction kept 6 bases outside the gene matches. Germline V gene sequence: CDR1 SGHNT, CDR2 YYREEE (reference sequence). The CDR3 contains 15 residues. The CDR3 DNA follows: TGTGCCAGCAGCTTGGCGGGAGGGCCTTGGAATGAGCAGTTCTTC. Residues: CASSLAGGPWNEQFF.

This clone appeared a few times. The chain couples TRBV2 to TRBJ1-4; a weak D match, TRBD1 (5 bases). CDR3 size: 13 residues. Germline assignment: CDR1 SNHLY and CDR2 FYNNEI. V lost 6 bases, J lost 2 bases, and 7 bases lay in between. DNA for the CDR3: TGTGCCAGCAGGGGGCGGACTAATGAAAAACTGTTTTTT. Residues: CASRGRTNEKLFF.

There are a few counts of this clone. The chain uses TRBV19 and TRBJ2-1, with TRBD2 matching over 8 bases. Germline CDR1 is LNHDA and CDR2 is SQIVND (reference sequence). The CDR3 consists of 17 residues. Trimming took 6 bases from V and 7 from J; bases not matched to a gene: 17. CDR3 sequence: CASSRREAGAGMNEQFF. CDR3 nucleotides: TGTGCCAGTAGCCGGCGGGAGGCGGGAGCTGGGATGAATGAGCAGTTCTTC.

The table lists this clone with a few counts. The chain uses TRBV23-1 and TRBJ1-1, with unresolved D. TRBV23-1 is classed as an ORF, of uncertain function. The V and J ends lost 10 bases and 8 bases respectively, with 17 bases between them. This CDR3 region has 12 residues. The CDR3 is CATLRGGLEAFF. CDR3 nucleotides: TGCGCCACCCTTCGAGGAGGGCTGGAAGCTTTCTTT.

This chain uses TRBV29-1 with TRBJ2-1, with 9 bases lining up with TRBD2. Germline V gene lookup returns CDR1 SQVTM and CDR2 ANQGSEA. The CDR3 is made up of 16 amino acids. V lost 6 bases to trimming and J lost 0 bases; unmatched junction nucleotides: 9. CDR3 in DNA: TGCAGCGTGACCGGGACTAGCATTAGCTCCTACAATGAGCAGTTCTTC. Translated: CSVTGTSISSYNEQFF.